The rows below give T cell receptor beta chains drawn from one sample of a study of T cell changes during pregnancy in multiple sclerosis. Sequenced by immunoSEQ multiplex PCR; TCRdb stores in-frame clones only, minus some. The sample has tens of thousands of clones, 80% to 95% seen once. The specimen was CD8+ T cells from peripheral blood mononuclear cells, collected in the second trimester of pregnancy. These receptors were obtained from a female donor with multiple sclerosis, enrolled in a pregnancy study. Both conserved end residues are part of each CDR3. A D gene is named only where the DNA matches it firmly. The listing skips clone size in some rows; elsewhere it reads once, few, many or a size class.

clone_size j_call v_call d_call cdr3_nt cdr3_aa
. TRBJ1-2 TRBV27 TRBD1 TGTGCCAGCAGTTTTATGGGGGACAGGGTTTTCTATGGCTACACCTTC CASSFMGDRVFYGYTF
. TRBJ2-3 TRBV5-1 TRBD1 TGCGCCAGCAGCCAAGACAGGGCGACAGATACGCAGTATTTT CASSQDRATDTQYF
. TRBJ2-5 TRBV7-9 TRBD2 TGTGCCAGCAGCTTAAGGGGACTAGCGGGGCAAGAGACCCAGTACTTC CASSLRGLAGQETQYF
. TRBJ2-7 TRBV4-1 TRBD1 TGCGCCAGCAGCCAATCATCCGGGACAGGGTCCTACGAGCAGTACTTC CASSQSSGTGSYEQYF
few TRBJ2-7 TRBV6-6 . TGTGCCAGCAGTTACGGGGAGGAGGGCTACGAGCAGTACTTC CASSYGEEGYEQYF
. TRBJ2-7 TRBV11-3 . TGTGCCTCGGGGGAGAGCTCCTACGAGCAGTACTTC CASGESSYEQYF
. TRBJ2-7 TRBV19 TRBD2 TGTGCCAGTAAGTGGGCGGGGGGCGCGTCCTACGAGCAGTACTTC CASKWAGGASYEQYF
. TRBJ2-2 TRBV7-3 TRBD2 TGTGCCAGCAGCTTAGCGGGGGGCGGCACCGGGGAGCTGTTTTTT CASSLAGGGTGELFF
. TRBJ2-1 TRBV11-2 TRBD2 TGTGCCAGCAGCTTGCCGGGGGGGTTCTACAATGAGCAGTTCTTC CASSLPGGFYNEQFF
. TRBJ1-5 TRBV19 . TGTGCCAGTAAGGGGGGGGTTTCGAGGTGGCCCCAGCATTTT CASKGGVSRWPQHF
. TRBJ2-3 TRBV10-3 . TGTGCCATCAGCACCGGGATCATAGATACGCAGTATTTT CAISTGIIDTQYF
. TRBJ2-1 TRBV4-3 TRBD1 TGCGCCAGCAGCCAAGGCCTCGGGACAGGGCAATACAATGAGCAGTTCTTC CASSQGLGTGQYNEQFF
. TRBJ2-7 TRBV11-2 . TGTGCCAGCAGCTTTTTCGAACAGGATCCCGACTACGAGCAGTACTTC CASSFFEQDPDYEQYF
. TRBJ1-1 TRBV5-4 TRBD1 TGTGCCAGTTTCCAGGGGGCAGGGAACACTGAAGCTTTCTTT CASFQGAGNTEAFF
. TRBJ2-5 TRBV6-5 . TGTGCCAGCAGGGGACTGGAAGAGACCCAGTACTTC CASRGLEETQYF
. TRBJ2-1 TRBV13 . TGTGCCAGCAGCGCCACAGGGACGGCCTACAATGAGCAGTTCTTC CASSATGTAYNEQFF
. TRBJ2-6 TRBV27 . TGTGCCAGCAGTTTAGACACCCCCTCTGGGGCCAACGTCCTGACTTTC CASSLDTPSGANVLTF
. TRBJ2-2 TRBV18 . TGTGCCAGCTCACCACCGGCGGGGATCGGGGAGCTGTTTTTT CASSPPAGIGELFF
. TRBJ2-6 TRBV7-3 . TGTGCCAGCAGCTTAGCAAGCTTCTCTGGGGCCAACGTCCTGACTTTC CASSLASFSGANVLTF
. TRBJ2-1 TRBV9 . TGTGCCAGCAGCGGTCGACAGGAGTACAATGAGCAGTTCTTC CASSGRQEYNEQFF
. TRBJ1-5 TRBV11-2 . TGTGCCAGCAGCTTAGAAGCTGCGGAACAGCCCCAGCATTTT CASSLEAAEQPQHF
. TRBJ2-1 TRBV9 TRBD2 TGTGCCAGCAGCCCCAGCGGGGGCTCCTACAATGAGCAGTTCTTC CASSPSGGSYNEQFF
. TRBJ1-6 TRBV6-4 . TGTGCCAGCAGTGACCGGGGAGAGAATTCACCCCTCCACTTT CASSDRGENSPLHF
. TRBJ2-4 TRBV9 . TGTGCCAGCAGCGTTTCCCCCAGGACTGGCGGAGGGAACATTCAGTACTTC CASSVSPRTGGGNIQYF
once TRBJ1-4 TRBV13 TRBD1 TGTGCCAGCAGCTTGGGACAGGGCGGGCGAGAAAAACTGTTTTTT CASSLGQGGREKLFF
. TRBJ1-1 TRBV30 . TGTGCCTGGAGTAAAGGGGGTGGACTAGGTGAAGCTTTCTTT CAWSKGGGLGEAFF
. TRBJ2-7 TRBV4-2 TRBD2 TGTGCCAGCAGCCCCTATCGCGGGGGATCCTACGAGCAGTACTTC CASSPYRGGSYEQYF
. TRBJ2-1 TRBV7-7 TRBD2 TGTGCCAGCAGCTACGACTTGGCGGGGGGGCCTAATGAGCAGTTCTTC CASSYDLAGGPNEQFF
. TRBJ2-2 TRBV4-3 . TGCGCCAGCAGACAGGGTGACGGGGAGCTGTTTTTT CASRQGDGELFF
. TRBJ2-3 TRBV12-5 TRBD2 TGTGCTAGTGGTTCAGGGCGGGGGGCAGATACGCAGTATTTT CASGSGRGADTQYF
. TRBJ2-1 TRBV5-6 . TGTGCCAGCAGCTTGTTTGGCAGGGGCAATGAGCAGTTCTTC CASSLFGRGNEQFF
once TRBJ1-5 TRBV2 TRBD1 TGTGCCAGCAGTCGTACCCTCCGGGACAGGGGTCAGCCCCAGCATTTT CASSRTLRDRGQPQHF
. TRBJ2-1 TRBV2 TRBD2 TGTGCCAGCAGTGTCGGACTAGCGGTGTACAATGAGCAGTTCTTC CASSVGLAVYNEQFF
. TRBJ2-2 TRBV7-8 . TGTGCCAGCAGCTCTACGGCGGGGACGAACACCGGGGAGCTGTTTTTT CASSSTAGTNTGELFF
once TRBJ2-5 TRBV27 TRBD1 TGTGCCAGCAGACTTCAGGGGGCGAGTCGGCAAGAGACCCAGTACTTC CASRLQGASRQETQYF
. TRBJ1-2 TRBV4-2 TRBD1 TGTGCCAGCAGCCAAGTTGGGGACAGGGTAGGCTACACCTTC CASSQVGDRVGYTF
. TRBJ2-7 TRBV12-5 . TGTGCTAGTGGTTCCACAGGGCCTCTGGCCTACGAGCAGTACTTC CASGSTGPLAYEQYF
. TRBJ1-1 TRBV9 TRBD1 TGTGCCAGCAGCGTAGAGGCGGGCGGGACAGGTGGAGTTTTCTTT CASSVEAGGTGGVFF
. TRBJ2-7 TRBV7-8 TRBD1 TGTGCCAGCAGCTTAGGACAGGGGGCTCTTGCCTACGAGCAGTACTTC CASSLGQGALAYEQYF
. TRBJ1-2 TRBV27 TRBD1 TGTGCCAGCAGTGTATGGGGGGCCCGGACAGGGGGCAATGGCTACACCTTC CASSVWGARTGGNGYTF
. TRBJ1-4 TRBV4-1 . TGCGCCAGCAGCCAAGATTCGACAGGAGACTTCTTAGGTGAAAAACTGTTTTTT CASSQDSTGDFLGEKLFF
. TRBJ1-1 TRBV9 . TGTGCCACCTCGAAGAGCGGACAGCTGAACACTGAAGCTTTCTTT CATSKSGQLNTEAFF